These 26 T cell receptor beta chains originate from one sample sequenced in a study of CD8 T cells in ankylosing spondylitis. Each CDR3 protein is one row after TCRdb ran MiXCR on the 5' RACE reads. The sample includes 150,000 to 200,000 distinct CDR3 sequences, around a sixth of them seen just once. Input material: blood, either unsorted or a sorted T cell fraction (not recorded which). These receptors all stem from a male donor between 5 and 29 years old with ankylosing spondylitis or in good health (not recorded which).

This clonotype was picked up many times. The CDR3 DNA reads TGTGCCAGCAGTTCTAACAGGGGGCTACCAAATACTAACACAGATACGCAGTATTTT. Protein sequence: CASSSNRGLPNTNTDTQYF. This sequence joins TRBV12-3 or TRBV12-4 and TRBJ2-3; 9 nucleotides align to TRBD1. The CDR3 extends over 19 amino acids. The V and J ends lost 4 bases and 2 bases, in that order; junction bases with no gene match: 16.

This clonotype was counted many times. The CDR3 loop is CAISEDRGFNEKLFF. The DNA for the CDR3 is TGTGCCATCAGTGAGGACAGGGGATTTAATGAAAAACTGTTTTTT. The J gene is TRBJ1-4, the V gene TRBV10-3, with 8 bases aligning to TRBD1. CDR1 is ENHRY and CDR2 is SYGVKD in the germline V gene. V lost 2 bases to trimming and J lost 4 bases; unmatched junction nucleotides: 3. There are 15 residues in the CDR3.

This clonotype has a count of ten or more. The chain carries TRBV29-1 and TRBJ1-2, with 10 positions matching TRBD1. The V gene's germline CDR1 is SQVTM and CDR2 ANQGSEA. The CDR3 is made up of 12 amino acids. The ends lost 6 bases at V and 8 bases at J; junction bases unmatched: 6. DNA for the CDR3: TGCAGCGTACGACAGGGGGCGAGAGGCTACACCTTC. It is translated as CSVRQGARGYTF.

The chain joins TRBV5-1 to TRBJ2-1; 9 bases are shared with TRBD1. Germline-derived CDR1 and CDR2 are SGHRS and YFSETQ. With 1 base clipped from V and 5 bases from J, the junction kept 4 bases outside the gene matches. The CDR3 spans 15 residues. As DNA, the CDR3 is TGCGCCAGCAGCTTGACGGGACAGGGAAACAATGAGCAGTTCTTC. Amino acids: CASSLTGQGNNEQFF.

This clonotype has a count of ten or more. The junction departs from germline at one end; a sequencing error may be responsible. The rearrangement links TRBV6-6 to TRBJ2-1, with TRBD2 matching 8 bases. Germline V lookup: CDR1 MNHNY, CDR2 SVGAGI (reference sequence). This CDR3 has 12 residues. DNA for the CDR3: TGTGCCAGCAGTTACCCGAGGGGACTAGTAATCTTC. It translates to CASSYPRGLVIF.

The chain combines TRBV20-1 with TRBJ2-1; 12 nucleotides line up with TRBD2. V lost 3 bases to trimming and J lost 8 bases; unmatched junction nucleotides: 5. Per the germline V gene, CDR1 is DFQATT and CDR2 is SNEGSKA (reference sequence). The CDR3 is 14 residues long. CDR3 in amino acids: CSASLAGGLDEQFF. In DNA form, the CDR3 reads TGCAGTGCTAGTCTAGCGGGAGGGCTGGATGAGCAGTTCTTC.

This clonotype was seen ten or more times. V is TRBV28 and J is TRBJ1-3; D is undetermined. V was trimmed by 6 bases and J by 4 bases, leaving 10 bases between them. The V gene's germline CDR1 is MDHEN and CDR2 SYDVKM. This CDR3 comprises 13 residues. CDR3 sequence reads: CASRSWGGNTIYF. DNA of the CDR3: TGTGCCAGCAGATCCTGGGGAGGAAACACCATATATTTT.

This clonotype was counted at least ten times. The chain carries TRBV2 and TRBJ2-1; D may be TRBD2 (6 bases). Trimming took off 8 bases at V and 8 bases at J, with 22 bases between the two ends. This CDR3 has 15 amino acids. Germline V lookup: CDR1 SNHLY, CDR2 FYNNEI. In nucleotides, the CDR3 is TGTGCCAGCCACGGGGTAGCGGAAGATTTCCATGAGCAGTTCTTC. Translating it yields CASHGVAEDFHEQFF.

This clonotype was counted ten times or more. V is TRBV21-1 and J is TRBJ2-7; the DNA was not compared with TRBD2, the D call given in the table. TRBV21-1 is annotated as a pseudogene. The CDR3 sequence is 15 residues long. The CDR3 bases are TGTGCCAGCGGGACGGGCGGGGGGTTGGCCTACGAGCAGTACGTC. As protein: CASGTGGGLAYEQYV.

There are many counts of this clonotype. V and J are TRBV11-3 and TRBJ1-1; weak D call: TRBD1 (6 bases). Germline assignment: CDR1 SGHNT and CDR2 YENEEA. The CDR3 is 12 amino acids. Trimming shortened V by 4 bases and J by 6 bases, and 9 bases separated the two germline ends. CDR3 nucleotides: TGTGCCAGCAGCTCTAGACAGGCTGAAGCTTTCTTT. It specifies CASSSRQAEAFF.

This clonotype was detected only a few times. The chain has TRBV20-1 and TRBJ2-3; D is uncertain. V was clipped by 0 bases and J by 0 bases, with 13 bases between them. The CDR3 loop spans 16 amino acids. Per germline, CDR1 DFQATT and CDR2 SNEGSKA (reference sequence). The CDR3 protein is CSARESIGFSTDTQYF. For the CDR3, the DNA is TGCAGTGCTAGAGAATCCATTGGTTTTAGCACAGATACGCAGTATTTT.

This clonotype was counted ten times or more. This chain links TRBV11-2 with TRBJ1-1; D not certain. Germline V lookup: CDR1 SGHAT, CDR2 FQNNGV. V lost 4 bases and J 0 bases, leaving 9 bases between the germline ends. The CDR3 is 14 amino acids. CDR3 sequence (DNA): TGTGCCAGCAGCTCCTCCAGTGTGAACACTGAAGCTTTCTTT. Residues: CASSSSSVNTEAFF.

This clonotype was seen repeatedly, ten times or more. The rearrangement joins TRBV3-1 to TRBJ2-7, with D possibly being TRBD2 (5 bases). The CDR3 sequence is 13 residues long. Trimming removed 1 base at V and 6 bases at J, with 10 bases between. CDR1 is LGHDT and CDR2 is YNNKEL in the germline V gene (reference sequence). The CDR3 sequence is CASSQGLASEQYV. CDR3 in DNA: TGTGCCAGCAGCCAAGGATTAGCGAGCGAGCAGTACGTC.

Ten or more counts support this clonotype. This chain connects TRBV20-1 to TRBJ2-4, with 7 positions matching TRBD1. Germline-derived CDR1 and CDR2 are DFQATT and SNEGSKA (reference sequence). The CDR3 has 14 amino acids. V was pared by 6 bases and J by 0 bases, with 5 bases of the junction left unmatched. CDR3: CSAWGQLAKNIQYF. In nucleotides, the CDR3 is TGCAGTGCCTGGGGACAGCTAGCCAAAAACATTCAGTACTTC.

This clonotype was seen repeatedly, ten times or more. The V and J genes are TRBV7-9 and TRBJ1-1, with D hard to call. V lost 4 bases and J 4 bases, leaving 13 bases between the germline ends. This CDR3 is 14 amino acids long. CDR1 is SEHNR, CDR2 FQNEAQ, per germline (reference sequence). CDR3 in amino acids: CASSSLDRGTEAFF. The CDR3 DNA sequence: TGTGCCAGCAGCTCGCTAGATCGGGGCACTGAAGCTTTCTTT. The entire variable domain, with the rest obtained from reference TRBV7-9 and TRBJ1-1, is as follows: DTGVSQNPRHKITKRGQNVTFRCDPISEHNRLYWYRQTLGQGPEFLTYFQNEAQLEKSRLLSDRFSAERPKGSFSTLEIQRTEQGDSAMYLCASSSLDRGTEAFFGQGTRLTVV.

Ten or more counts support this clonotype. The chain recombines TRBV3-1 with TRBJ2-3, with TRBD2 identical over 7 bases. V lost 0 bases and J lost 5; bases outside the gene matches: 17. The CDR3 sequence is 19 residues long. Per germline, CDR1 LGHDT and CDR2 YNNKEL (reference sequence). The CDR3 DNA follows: TGTGCCAGCAGCCAAGATGTGAGGGAGGGCCTAATAAATGGAGATACGCAGTATTTT. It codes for CASSQDVREGLINGDTQYF.

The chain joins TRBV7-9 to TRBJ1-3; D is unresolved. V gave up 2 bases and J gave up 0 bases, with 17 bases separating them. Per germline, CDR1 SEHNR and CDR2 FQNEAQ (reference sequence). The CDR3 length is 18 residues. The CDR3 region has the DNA TGTGCCAGCAGCTTATCCCTCTCTTCCGACCTCTCTGGAAACACCATATATTTT. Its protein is CASSLSLSSDLSGNTIYF.

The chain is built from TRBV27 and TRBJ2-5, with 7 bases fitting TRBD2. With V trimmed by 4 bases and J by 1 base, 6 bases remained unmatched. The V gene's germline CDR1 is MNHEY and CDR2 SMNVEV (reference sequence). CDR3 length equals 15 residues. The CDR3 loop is CASSYLASGQETQYF. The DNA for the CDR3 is TGTGCCAGCAGTTACCTGGCTAGCGGCCAAGAGACCCAGTACTTC.

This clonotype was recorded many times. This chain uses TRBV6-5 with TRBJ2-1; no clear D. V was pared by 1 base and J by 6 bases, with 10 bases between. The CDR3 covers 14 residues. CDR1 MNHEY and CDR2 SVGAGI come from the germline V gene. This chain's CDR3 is CASSYFDSSNEQFF. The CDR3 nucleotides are TGTGCCAGCAGTTACTTTGATAGTAGCAATGAGCAGTTCTTC.

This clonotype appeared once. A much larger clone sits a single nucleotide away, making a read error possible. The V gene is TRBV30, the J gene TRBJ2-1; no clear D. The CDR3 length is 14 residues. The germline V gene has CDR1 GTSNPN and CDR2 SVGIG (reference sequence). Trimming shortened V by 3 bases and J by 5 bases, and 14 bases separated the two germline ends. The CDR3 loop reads CAWSETVADNEQFF. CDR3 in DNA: TGTGCCTGGAGCGAGACGGTCGCGGACAATGAGCAGTTCTTC.

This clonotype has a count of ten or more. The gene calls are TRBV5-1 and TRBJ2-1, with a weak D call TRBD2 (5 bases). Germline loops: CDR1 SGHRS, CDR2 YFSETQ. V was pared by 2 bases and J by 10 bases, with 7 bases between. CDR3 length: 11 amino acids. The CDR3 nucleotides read TGCGCCAGCAGCTTTAGCGTAGAGCAGTTCTTC. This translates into CASSFSVEQFF.

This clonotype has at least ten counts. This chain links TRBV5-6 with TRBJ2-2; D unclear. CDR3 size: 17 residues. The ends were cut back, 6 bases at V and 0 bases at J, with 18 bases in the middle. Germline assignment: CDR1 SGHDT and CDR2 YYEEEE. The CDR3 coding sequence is TGTGCCAGCAACACTCGATACGGACGAGCGAACACCGGGGAGCTGTTTTTT. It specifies CASNTRYGRANTGELFF. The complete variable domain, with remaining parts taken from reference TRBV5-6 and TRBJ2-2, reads DAGVTQSPTHLIKTRGQQVTLRCSPKSGHDTVSWYQQALGQGPQFIFQYYEEEERQRGNFPDRFSGHQFPNYSSELNVNALLLGDSALYLCASNTRYGRANTGELFFGEGSRLTVL.

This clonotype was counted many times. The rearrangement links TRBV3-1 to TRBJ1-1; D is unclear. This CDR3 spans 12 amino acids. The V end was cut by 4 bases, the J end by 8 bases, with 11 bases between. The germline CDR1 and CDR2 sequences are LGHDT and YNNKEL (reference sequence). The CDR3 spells CASSLGETEAFF. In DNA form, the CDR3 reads TGTGCCAGCAGCCTAGGCGAAACCGAAGCTTTCTTT.

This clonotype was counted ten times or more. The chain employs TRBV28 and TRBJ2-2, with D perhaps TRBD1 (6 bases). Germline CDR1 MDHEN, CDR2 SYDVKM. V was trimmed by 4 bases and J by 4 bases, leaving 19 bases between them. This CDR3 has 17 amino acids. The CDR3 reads CASSSPDRLTSTGELFF. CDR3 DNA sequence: TGTGCCAGCAGTTCCCCCGACAGGCTGACCAGCACCGGGGAGCTGTTTTTT. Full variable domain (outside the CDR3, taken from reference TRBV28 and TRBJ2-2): DVKVTQSSRYLVKRTGEKVFLECVQDMDHENMFWYRQDPGLGLRLIYFSYDVKMKEKGDIPEGYSVSREKKERFSLILESASTNQTSMYLCASSSPDRLTSTGELFFGEGSRLTVL.

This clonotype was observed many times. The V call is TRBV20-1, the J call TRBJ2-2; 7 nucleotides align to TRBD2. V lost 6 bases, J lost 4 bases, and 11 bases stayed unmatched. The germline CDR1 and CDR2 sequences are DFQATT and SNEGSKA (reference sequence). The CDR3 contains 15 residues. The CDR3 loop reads CSASELATSTGELFF. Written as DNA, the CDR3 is TGCAGTGCCTCTGAACTAGCGACATCCACCGGGGAGCTGTTTTTT.

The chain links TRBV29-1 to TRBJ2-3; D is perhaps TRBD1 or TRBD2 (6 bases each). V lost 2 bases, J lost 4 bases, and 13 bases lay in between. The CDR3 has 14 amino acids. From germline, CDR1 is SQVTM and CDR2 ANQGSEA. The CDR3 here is CSVEKGGTPDTQYF. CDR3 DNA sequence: TGCAGCGTTGAAAAGGGGGGAACTCCAGATACGCAGTATTTT.